Listed here are 11 T cell receptor beta chains from one sample, sequenced in a study of blood T cell repertoires in COVID-19. The assay was immunoSEQ multiplex PCR, and TCRdb's table has in-frame clones only and misses some. Among about 200,000 clones, roughly nine tenths were seen once, and the ten largest hold roughly a fifth. Sequenced: peripheral blood. These receptors were collected from a man in his 60s with active or convalescent COVID-19.

The chain carries TRBV6-1 and TRBJ1-1, with TRBD1 identical over 8 bases. CDR3 size: 14 residues. Germline-derived CDR1 and CDR2 are MNHNS and SASEGT. Unmatched junction bases numbered 8, after V lost 1 base and J lost 10 bases. The CDR3 DNA reads TGTGCCAGCAGTGAAGTGCGGGGGACAGGAGTAGCTTTCTTT. Residues: CASSEVRGTGVAFF.

This clone appeared once. The chain links TRBV10-3 to TRBJ2-7; perhaps TRBD2 as D (6 bases). The length of the CDR3 is 16 residues. V dropped 6 bases and J dropped 5 bases, with 23 bases sitting between them. CDR1 and CDR2 (germline): ENHRY, SYGVKD. CDR3 in DNA: TGTGCCATCAGCCCGAGGAGGGCCGCCACCATAGACGAGCAGTACTTC. Its translation is CAISPRRAATIDEQYF.

This clone was counted a single time. The chain employs TRBV3-1 (or the pseudogene TRBV3-2) and TRBJ2-3, with 11 bases lining up with TRBD2. V shed 4 bases, J shed 11 bases, and the junction held 8 bases outside the gene matches. The CDR3 has 14 amino acids. Germline CDR1 reads LGHDT; CDR2 reads YNNKEL (reference sequence). In nucleotides, the CDR3 is TGTGCCAGCAGCCCTCGGGACCTAGCGGGGGGGCAGTATTTT. This encodes CASSPRDLAGGQYF.

The rearrangement links TRBV20-1 to TRBJ1-1; 8 positions agree with TRBD1. Germline values: CDR1 DFQATT, CDR2 SNEGSKA (reference sequence). This CDR3 has 11 amino acids. Trimming removed 8 bases from V and 7 bases from J; junction bases left unmatched: 6. CDR3 loop: CSTSQGGEAFF. CDR3 nucleotide sequence: TGCAGTACATCACAGGGGGGTGAAGCTTTCTTT.

The chain has TRBV11-2 and TRBJ1-2, with D perhaps TRBD1 (6 bases). The germline gives CDR1 SGHAT, CDR2 FQNNGV. Trimming cost V 1 base and J 0 bases, with 9 bases left between them. The CDR3 has 15 amino acids. Here the CDR3 DNA reads TGTGCCAGCAGCTTAGTGGCAGGGGCTAACTATGGCTACACCTTC. It specifies CASSLVAGANYGYTF.

The chain couples TRBV11-2 to TRBJ1-6; D gene unclear. Trimming took 2 bases from V and 7 from J, leaving 15 bases between them. The V gene's germline CDR1 is SGHAT and CDR2 FQNNGV. CDR3 length equals 16 residues. CDR3 nucleotide sequence: TGTGCCAGCAGCTTAACGAATGGAGGATCCAATTCACCCCTCCACTTT. Residues: CASSLTNGGSNSPLHF.

This rearrangement joins TRBV5-4 to TRBJ1-1, with D perhaps matching TRBD1 (5 bases). Germline assignment: CDR1 SGHNT and CDR2 YYREEE (reference sequence). Trimming removed 3 bases from V and 1 base from J, with 10 bases in between. This CDR3 is built from 14 residues. The CDR3, as DNA: TGTGCCAGCAGCTCAGTTACAGGGAACACTGAAGCTTTCTTT. It translates to CASSSVTGNTEAFF.

The table lists this clone with a count of one. The chain employs TRBV5-1 and TRBJ2-1; D unresolved. This CDR3 contains 14 residues. Trimming shortened V by 0 bases and J by 7 bases, and 11 bases separated the two germline ends. CDR1 is SGHRS, CDR2 YFSETQ, per germline. The DNA for the CDR3 is TGCGCCAGCAGCTTGGGTGTGGGCCCAAATGAGCAGTTCTTC. Protein sequence: CASSLGVGPNEQFF.

This chain connects TRBV5-1 to TRBJ2-2, with TRBD1 identical over 8 bases. Germline-derived CDR1 and CDR2 are SGHRS and YFSETQ. The CDR3 is made up of 17 amino acids. V was pared by 4 bases and J by 5 bases, with 13 bases of the junction left unmatched. CDR3 amino acids: CASSKVPGGDVTGELFF. The CDR3 DNA is TGCGCCAGCAGCAAGGTTCCAGGGGGCGATGTGACCGGGGAGCTGTTTTTT. Full variable domain (rest looked up from reference TRBV5-1 and TRBJ2-2): KAGVTQTPRYLIKTRGQQVTLSCSPISGHRSVSWYQQTPGQGLQFLFEYFSETQRNKGNFPGRFSGRQFSNSRSEMNVSTLELGDSALYLCASSKVPGGDVTGELFFGEGSRLTVL.

The chain uses TRBV5-4 and TRBJ2-1; no clear D gene. The V end lost 4 bases, the J end lost 7 bases, and 15 bases lay between the germline ends. Looked up from germline, CDR1 is SGHNT and CDR2 is YYREEE (reference sequence). The CDR3 is 14 amino acids. CDR3 bases: TGTGCCAGCAGCCCCGATTCGCAGTCTAATGAGCAGTTCTTC. As protein: CASSPDSQSNEQFF.

This clone has a handful of counts. The chain uses TRBV30 and TRBJ1-2, with D hard to call. V lost 1 base, J lost 3 bases, and 9 bases lay in between. CDR3 size: 13 residues. CDR1 is GTSNPN and CDR2 is SVGIG in the germline V gene (reference sequence). The CDR3 DNA is TGTGCCTGGAGTGAGACTGTCGACTATGGCTACACCTTC. Residues: CAWSETVDYGYTF.